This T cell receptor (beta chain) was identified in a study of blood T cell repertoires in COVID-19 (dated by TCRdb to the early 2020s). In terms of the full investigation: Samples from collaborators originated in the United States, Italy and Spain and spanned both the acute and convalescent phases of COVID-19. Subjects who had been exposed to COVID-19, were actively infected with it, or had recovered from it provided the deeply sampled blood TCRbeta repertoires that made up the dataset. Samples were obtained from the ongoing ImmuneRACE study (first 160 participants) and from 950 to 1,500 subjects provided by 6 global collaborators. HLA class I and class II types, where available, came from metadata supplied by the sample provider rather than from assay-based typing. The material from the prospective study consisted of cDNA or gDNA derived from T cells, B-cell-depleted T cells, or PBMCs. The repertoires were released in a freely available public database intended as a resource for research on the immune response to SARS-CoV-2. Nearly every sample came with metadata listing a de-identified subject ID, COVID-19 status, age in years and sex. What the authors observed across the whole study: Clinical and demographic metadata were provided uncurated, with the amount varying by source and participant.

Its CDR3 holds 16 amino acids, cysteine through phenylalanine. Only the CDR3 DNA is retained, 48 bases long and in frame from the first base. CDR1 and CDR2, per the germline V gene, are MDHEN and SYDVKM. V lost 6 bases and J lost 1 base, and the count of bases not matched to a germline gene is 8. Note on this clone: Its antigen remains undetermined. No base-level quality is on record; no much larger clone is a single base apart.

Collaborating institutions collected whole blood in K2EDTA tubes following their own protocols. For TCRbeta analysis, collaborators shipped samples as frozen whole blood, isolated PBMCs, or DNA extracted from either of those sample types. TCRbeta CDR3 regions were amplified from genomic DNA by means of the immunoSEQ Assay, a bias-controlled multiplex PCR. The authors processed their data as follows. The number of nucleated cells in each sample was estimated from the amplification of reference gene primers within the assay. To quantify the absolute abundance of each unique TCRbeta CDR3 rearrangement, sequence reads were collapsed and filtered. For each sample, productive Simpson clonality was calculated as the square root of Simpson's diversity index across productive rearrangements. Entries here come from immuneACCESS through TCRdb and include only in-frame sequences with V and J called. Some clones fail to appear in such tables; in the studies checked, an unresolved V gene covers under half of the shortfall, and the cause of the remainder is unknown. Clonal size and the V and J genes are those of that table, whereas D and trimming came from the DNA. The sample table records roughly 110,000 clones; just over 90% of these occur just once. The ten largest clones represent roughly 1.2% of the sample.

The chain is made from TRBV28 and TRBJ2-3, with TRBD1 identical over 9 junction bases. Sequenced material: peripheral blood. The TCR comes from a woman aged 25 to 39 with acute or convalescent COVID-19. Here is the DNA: TGTGCCAGCAGCCCCCGGACAGGGGTTGGCACAGATACGCAGTATTTT. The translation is CASSPRTGVGTDTQYF.